The rows below give T cell receptor beta chains drawn from one sample of a study of blood T cell repertoires in COVID-19. Assay: immunoSEQ multiplex PCR; the TCRdb copy retains only in-frame clones and omits some. The sample has about 250,000 clones, roughly 77% seen once. Material for sequencing was peripheral blood. Receptors originate from a woman at least 80 years old with acute or convalescent COVID-19. Both conserved end residues are part of each CDR3. D genes are given only for firm matches. Size values are once, few and many counts, or a class for expanded clones, and some rows have none.

clone size,V gene,D gene,J gene,CDR3 protein,CDR3 DNA
-,TRBV10-3,TRBD2,TRBJ2-1,CAIRGREGSWNEQFF,TGTGCCATCAGAGGGCGGGAGGGCTCGTGGAATGAGCAGTTCTTC
-,TRBV5-1,TRBD1,TRBJ1-1,CASSSGQVMNTEAFF,TGCGCCAGCAGTTCCGGACAGGTCATGAACACTGAAGCTTTCTTT
-,TRBV4-3,TRBD1,TRBJ1-2,CASSQDRKGGAYGYTF,TGCGCCAGCAGCCAAGATCGGAAAGGGGGCGCGTATGGCTACACCTTC
once,TRBV19,TRBD1,TRBJ2-1,CASRQGVGEQFF,TGTGCCAGTAGGCAGGGGGTTGGTGAGCAGTTCTTC
-,TRBV6-5,TRBD1,TRBJ2-7,CASSYIGDRGAPEQYF,TGTGCCAGCAGTTACATAGGGGACAGGGGGGCCCCCGAGCAGTACTTC
-,TRBV27,-,TRBJ2-2,CASSLLAFPLTGELFF,TGTGCCAGCAGTTTACTAGCGTTCCCCCTGACCGGGGAGCTGTTTTTT
-,TRBV6-1,-,TRBJ1-3,CASSGGQRFSGNTIYF,TGTGCCAGCAGTGGAGGTCAGCGTTTCTCTGGAAACACCATATATTTT
once,TRBV19,TRBD2,TRBJ2-6,CASSIVGLASGANVLTF,TGTGCCAGTAGTATAGTAGGACTAGCCTCTGGGGCCAACGTCCTGACTTTC
once,TRBV3-1/TRBV3-2,-,TRBJ2-1,CASSQYYNEQFF,TGTGCCAGCAGCCAATATTACAATGAGCAGTTCTTC
few,TRBV6-1,TRBD1,TRBJ2-6,CASSEQGVGANVLTF,TGTGCCAGCAGTGAGCAGGGGGTAGGGGCCAACGTCCTGACTTTC
-,TRBV5-4,-,TRBJ2-7,CASSLERGTIYEQYF,TGTGCCAGCAGCTTGGAACGCGGGACGATCTACGAGCAGTACTTC
-,TRBV11-3,TRBD2,TRBJ2-2,CASSFGRSAGELFF,TGTGCCAGCAGCTTCGGGAGGTCCGCCGGGGAGCTGTTTTTT
few,TRBV27,-,TRBJ1-5,CASSPRTGTGQPQHF,TGTGCCAGCAGTCCCAGAACAGGGACGGGTCAGCCCCAGCATTTT
few,TRBV30,TRBD1,TRBJ1-1,CAWAGQGITEAFF,TGTGCCTGGGCCGGACAGGGCATAACTGAAGCTTTCTTT
-,TRBV19,-,TRBJ1-5,CASNRGGARGQPQHF,TGTGCCAGCAACCGAGGGGGGGCCCGCGGTCAGCCCCAGCATTTT
few,TRBV6-5,-,TRBJ1-5,CATTIHSNQPQHF,TGTGCCACTACCATCCATAGCAATCAGCCCCAGCATTTT
-,TRBV6-4,-,TRBJ2-7,CASSDHVRDLDYEQYF,TGTGCCAGCAGTGATCATGTTCGGGACTTGGACTACGAGCAGTACTTC